This T cell receptor (beta chain) was obtained from a study of T cell responses to AZD1222 COVID-19 vaccine. Study conclusions and caveats: Researchers report vaccine-associated CD4 TCRs spanning spike, with dominance at 160-218 and 743-854. An increase in Spike-specific TCR breadth and depth was observed after two AZD1222 doses.

Profiled with immunoSEQ multiplex PCR; TCRdb holds only in-frame clones, not every one. The sample holds under 150,000 clones, 90% seen once. Note on this clone: Its antigen is currently unknown.

J gave up 8 bases and V 6 bases, and 8 bases lay outside the gene matches. The germline CDR1 and CDR2 sequences are MNHEY and SMNVEV (reference sequence). This CDR3 contains 13 residues. The sample in question was peripheral blood, obtained on day 0 of AZD1222 vaccination. This sequence joins TRBV27 and TRBJ1-2; 8 bases are a match to TRBD1. The sequence was collected from an adult in good health. CDR3 amino acids: CASSLPDRGGYTF. The CDR3 nucleotides read TGTGCCAGCAGCCTCCCAGACAGGGGCGGCTACACCTTC.